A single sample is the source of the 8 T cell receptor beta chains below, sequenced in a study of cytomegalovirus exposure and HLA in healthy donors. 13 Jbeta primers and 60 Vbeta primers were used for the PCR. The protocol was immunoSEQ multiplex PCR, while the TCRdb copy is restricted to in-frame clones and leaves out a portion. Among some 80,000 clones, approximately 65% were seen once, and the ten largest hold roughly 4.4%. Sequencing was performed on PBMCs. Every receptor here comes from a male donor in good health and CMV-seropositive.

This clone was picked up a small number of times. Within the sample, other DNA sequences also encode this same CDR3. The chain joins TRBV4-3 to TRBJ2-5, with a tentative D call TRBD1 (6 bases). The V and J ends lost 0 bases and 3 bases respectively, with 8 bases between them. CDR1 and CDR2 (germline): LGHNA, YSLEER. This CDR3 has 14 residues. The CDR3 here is CASSQENREETQYF. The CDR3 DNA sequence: TGCGCCAGCAGCCAAGAGAACAGGGAAGAGACCCAGTACTTC.

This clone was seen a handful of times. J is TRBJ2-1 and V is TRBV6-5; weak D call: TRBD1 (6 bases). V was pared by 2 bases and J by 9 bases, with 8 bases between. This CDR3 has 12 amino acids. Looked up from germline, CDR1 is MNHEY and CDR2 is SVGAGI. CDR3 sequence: CASSYTGTEQFF. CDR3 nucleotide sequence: TGTGCCAGCAGTTACACAGGGACTGAGCAGTTCTTC.

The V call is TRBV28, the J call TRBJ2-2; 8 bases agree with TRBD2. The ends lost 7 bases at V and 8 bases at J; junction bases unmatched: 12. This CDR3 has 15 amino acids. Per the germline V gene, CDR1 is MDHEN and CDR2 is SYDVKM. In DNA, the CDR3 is TGTGCCAGCACATCAAGACTAGCGTCTGGGGGGGAGCTGTTTTTT. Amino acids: CASTSRLASGGELFF.

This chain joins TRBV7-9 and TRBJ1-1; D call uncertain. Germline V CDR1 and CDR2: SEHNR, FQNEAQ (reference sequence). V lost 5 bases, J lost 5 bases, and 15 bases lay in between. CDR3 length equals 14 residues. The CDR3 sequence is CASSPSGTVTEAFF. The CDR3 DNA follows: TGTGCCAGCAGCCCATCCGGTACGGTAACTGAAGCTTTCTTT.

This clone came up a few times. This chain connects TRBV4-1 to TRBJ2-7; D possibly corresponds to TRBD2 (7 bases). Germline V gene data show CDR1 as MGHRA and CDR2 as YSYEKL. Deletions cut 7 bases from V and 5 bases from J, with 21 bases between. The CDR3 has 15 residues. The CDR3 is CASTLGGPWNHEQYF. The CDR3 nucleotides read TGCGCCAGCACCCTCGGGGGGCCTTGGAACCACGAGCAGTACTTC.

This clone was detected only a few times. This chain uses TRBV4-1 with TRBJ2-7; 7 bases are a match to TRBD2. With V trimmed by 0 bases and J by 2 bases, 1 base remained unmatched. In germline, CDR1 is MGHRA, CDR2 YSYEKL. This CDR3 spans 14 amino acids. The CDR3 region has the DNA TGCGCCAGCAGCCAAGAGCTAGCGGCCTACGAGCAGTACTTC. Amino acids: CASSQELAAYEQYF.

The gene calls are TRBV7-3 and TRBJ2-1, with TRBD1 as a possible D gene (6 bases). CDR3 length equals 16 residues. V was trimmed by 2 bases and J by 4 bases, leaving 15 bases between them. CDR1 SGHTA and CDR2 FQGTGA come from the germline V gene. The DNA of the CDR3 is TGTGCCAGCAGCTTAGGGGGCGGACAGTCTTACAATGAGCAGTTCTTC. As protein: CASSLGGGQSYNEQFF.

In DNA form, the CDR3 reads TGTGCCAGCAGTTCCAGTCATCCCCAGCATTTT. It translates to CASSSSHPQHF. V usage is TRBV28 and J usage is TRBJ1-5; D gene uncertain. The CDR3 spans 11 residues. Per the germline V gene, CDR1 is MDHEN and CDR2 is SYDVKM. The ends were cut back, 4 bases at V and 10 bases at J, with 8 bases in the middle.